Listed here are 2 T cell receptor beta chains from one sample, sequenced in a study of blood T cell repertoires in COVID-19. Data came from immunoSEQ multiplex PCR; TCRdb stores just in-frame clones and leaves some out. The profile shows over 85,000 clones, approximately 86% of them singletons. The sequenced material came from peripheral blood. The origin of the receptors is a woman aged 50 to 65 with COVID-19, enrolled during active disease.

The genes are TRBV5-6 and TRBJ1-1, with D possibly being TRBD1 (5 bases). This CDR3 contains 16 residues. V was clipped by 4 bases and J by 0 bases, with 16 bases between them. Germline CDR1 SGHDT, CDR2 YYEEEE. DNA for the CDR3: TGTGCCAGCAGCGCCGGGGGGGATTTTTTGAACACTGAAGCTTTCTTT. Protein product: CASSAGGDFLNTEAFF.

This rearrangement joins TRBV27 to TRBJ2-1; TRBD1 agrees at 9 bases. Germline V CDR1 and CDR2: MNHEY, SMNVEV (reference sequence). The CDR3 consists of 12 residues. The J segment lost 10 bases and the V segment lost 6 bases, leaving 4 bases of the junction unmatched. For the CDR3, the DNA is TGTGCCAGCAGCGGGACAGGGAGAGAGCAGTTCTTC. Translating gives CASSGTGREQFF.